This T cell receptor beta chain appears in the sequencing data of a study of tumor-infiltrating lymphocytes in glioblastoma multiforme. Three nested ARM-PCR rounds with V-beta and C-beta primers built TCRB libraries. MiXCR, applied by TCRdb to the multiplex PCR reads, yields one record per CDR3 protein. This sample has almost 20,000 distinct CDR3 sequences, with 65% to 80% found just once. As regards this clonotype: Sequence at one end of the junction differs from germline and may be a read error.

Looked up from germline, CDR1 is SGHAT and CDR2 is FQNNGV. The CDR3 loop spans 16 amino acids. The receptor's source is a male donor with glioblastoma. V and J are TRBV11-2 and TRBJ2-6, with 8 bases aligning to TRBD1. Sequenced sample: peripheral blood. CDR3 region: CASSLGQGAGPSVLTF. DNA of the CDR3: TGTGCCAGCAGCTTAGGGCAGGGGGCTGGGCCCAGCGTCCTTACTTTC.